Reported below is one T cell receptor (beta chain). This entry comes from a study of blood T cells in healthy people across ages. Primers used in a second PCR of roughly 7 to 11 cycles were a sample-barcoded 5' primer and a J-beta primer mix. TCRdb called the 5' RACE reads again in MiXCR, with one record for every CDR3 protein. The sample contains 800,000 to 1,000,000 distinct CDR3 sequences, roughly 43% of which appear only once. The CDR3 consists of 15 residues. Germline V gene sequence: CDR1 MNHNY, CDR2 SVGAGI (reference sequence). Trimming at V came to 5 bases and at J to 2 bases, leaving 6 bases not matched to a gene.

This TCR was recovered from a man under 40 in good health. Sequencing used blood. The chain uses TRBV6-6 and TRBJ1-2; 9 nucleotides match TRBD1. The CDR3 nucleotides read TGTGCCAGCAGTCAGGGGACAGGGATAAACTATGGCTACACCTTC. Translated: CASSQGTGINYGYTF.